Each of the 32 T cell receptor beta chains below was sequenced from the same sample in a study of blood T cell repertoires in COVID-19 (dated by TCRdb to about 2020). Library creation used the immunoSEQ multiplex PCR assay. TCRdb provides this immuneACCESS table in a form limited to in-frame rearrangements. Some clones are lacking; in checked studies, under half of them reflect an unresolved V gene, and why the rest are absent is not known. The sample data list approximately 330,000 clones, and roughly 89% of these were observed just once. Clones ranked in the top ten supply approximately 9.4% of the sample. The sequenced sample was peripheral blood. The receptor set was obtained from a man between 25 and 39 years old with COVID-19, enrolled during active disease.

The chain has TRBV18 and TRBJ1-1; TRBD1 matches at 8 bases. V was clipped by 5 bases and J by 1 base; unmatched bases: 6. The germline V gene encodes CDR1 KGHSH and CDR2 LQKENI. The CDR3 runs 15 residues. For the CDR3, the DNA is TGTGCCAGCTCAAGACTCGGGACAGGGAACACTGAAGCTTTCTTT. It specifies CASSRLGTGNTEAFF.

The chain employs TRBV9 and TRBJ2-7, with a weak D call TRBD2 (5 bases). V lost 1 base and J lost 2, with 16 bases in between. The CDR3 totals 16 residues. Germline V gives CDR1 SGDLS, CDR2 YYNGEE. The CDR3, as DNA: TGTGCCAGCAGCGTAAACCCGAGCGGCAGTCCCTACGAGCAGTACTTC. Protein product: CASSVNPSGSPYEQYF.

The chain links TRBV9 to TRBJ2-5; 8 positions agree with TRBD2. With 4 bases clipped from V and 1 base from J, the junction kept 9 bases outside the gene matches. The CDR3 is made up of 16 amino acids. Germline V gene data show CDR1 as SGDLS and CDR2 as YYNGEE. DNA of the CDR3: TGTGCCAGCAGCCTTACCCCGGGGGGGCCCCAAGAGACCCAGTACTTC. Protein: CASSLTPGGPQETQYF.

Here the CDR3 reads CASSLETSGGVRGEQFF. In nucleotides, the CDR3 is TGTGCCAGCAGCTTAGAGACTAGCGGGGGTGTAAGAGGTGAGCAGTTCTTC. The rearrangement joins TRBV7-3 to TRBJ2-1; 12 bases line up with TRBD2. Germline V gene data show CDR1 as SGHTA and CDR2 as FQGTGA. Trimming removed 2 bases from V and 9 bases from J; junction bases left unmatched: 11. The CDR3 loop spans 17 amino acids.

The chain joins TRBV4-1 to TRBJ2-7; D perhaps matches TRBD2 (6 bases). Trimming cost V 4 bases and J 0 bases, with 19 bases left between them. From germline, CDR1 is MGHRA and CDR2 YSYEKL. The CDR3 runs 17 residues. The CDR3: CASSLSRDFKSSYEQYF. The CDR3 DNA is TGCGCCAGCAGCCTTAGCCGGGACTTCAAAAGCTCCTACGAGCAGTACTTC.

The chain couples TRBV6-6 to TRBJ2-3; 8 bases map to TRBD1. This CDR3 is built from 13 residues. Germline V gene lookup returns CDR1 MNHNY and CDR2 SVGAGI (reference sequence). With 5 bases clipped from V and 6 bases from J, the junction kept 4 bases outside the gene matches. The CDR3 region is CASSQYRGDTQYF. The CDR3 DNA follows: TGTGCCAGCAGTCAGTACAGGGGGGATACGCAGTATTTT.

This chain joins TRBV28 and TRBJ2-7; 8 bases match TRBD1. The V gene's germline CDR1 is MDHEN and CDR2 SYDVKM. V was clipped by 5 bases and J by 5 bases; unmatched bases: 5. CDR3 size: 13 residues. CDR3 in DNA: TGTGCCAGCAGTCCGACAGGGGTGAACGAGCAGTACTTC. Translating gives CASSPTGVNEQYF.

J is TRBJ2-3 and V is TRBV7-2, with 10 bases aligning to TRBD2. This CDR3 spans 18 amino acids. V gave up 1 base and J gave up 1 base; unmatched junction bases: 8. CDR1 is SGHTA and CDR2 is FQGNSA in the germline V gene. This CDR3 is CASSLVSASGGRTDTQYF. The CDR3 bases are TGTGCCAGCAGCTTAGTCTCGGCTAGCGGGGGTCGCACAGATACGCAGTATTTT.

The CDR3 loop is CASSIPGGGGPQHF. For the CDR3, the DNA is TGTGCCAGTAGTATTCCAGGGGGCGGTGGGCCCCAGCATTTT. This chain uses TRBV19 with TRBJ1-5, with TRBD1 matching over 8 bases. With 3 bases clipped from V and 9 bases from J, the junction kept 7 bases outside the gene matches. In germline, CDR1 is LNHDA, CDR2 SQIVND (reference sequence). The CDR3 length is 14 residues.

CDR3 bases: TGTGCCAGCAGTTCAACTCGACTGAACAATGAGCAGTTCTTC. Protein product: CASSSTRLNNEQFF. The chain has TRBV27 and TRBJ2-1; D not certain. V was clipped by 4 bases and J by 5 bases, with 12 bases between them. This CDR3 has 14 residues. Germline CDR1 MNHEY, CDR2 SMNVEV (reference sequence).

The V call is TRBV11-2, the J call TRBJ2-7, with no clear D. Germline loops: CDR1 SGHAT, CDR2 FQNNGV. The CDR3 covers 14 residues. Trimming stripped 2 bases from V and 0 bases from J, with 8 bases between. The chain's CDR3 is CASSLSRASYEQYF. The CDR3 nucleotides are TGTGCCAGCAGCTTATCCCGAGCCTCCTACGAGCAGTACTTC.

The J gene is TRBJ2-7, the V gene TRBV7-6, with a tentative D call TRBD2 (6 bases). Trimming left V 0 bases short and J 7 bases short, with 16 bases between. This CDR3 comprises 15 residues. From germline, CDR1 is SGHVS and CDR2 FNYEAQ. In DNA form, the CDR3 reads TGTGCCAGCAGCTTAGCAGGCGGGGATGAATCAGAGCAGTACTTC. Translating it yields CASSLAGGDESEQYF.

This chain joins TRBV27 and TRBJ2-5; 8 positions match TRBD1. This CDR3 has 15 residues. Trimming at V came to 2 bases and at J to 1 base, leaving 3 bases not matched to a gene. Germline CDR1 and CDR2: MNHEY and SMNVEV (reference sequence). CDR3 sequence reads: CASSLRDRTQETQYF. The DNA of the CDR3 is TGTGCCAGCAGTTTAAGGGACAGGACCCAAGAGACCCAGTACTTC.

V usage is TRBV28 and J usage is TRBJ2-2, with 9 bases fitting TRBD1. V trimming: 1 base; J trimming: 6 bases; junction bases outside the gene matches: 6. This CDR3 has 16 amino acids. Germline V gene data show CDR1 as MDHEN and CDR2 as SYDVKM. The CDR3 reads CASSLYGDRVSGELFF. The CDR3 nucleotides read TGTGCCAGCAGTTTATACGGGGACAGGGTCTCCGGGGAGCTGTTTTTT.

In DNA, the CDR3 is TGTGCCTGGAGTTTGGGACAGGGTGACCACGAGCAGTACTTC. Translated, it gives CAWSLGQGDHEQYF. V is TRBV30 and J is TRBJ2-7, with TRBD1 matching over 9 bases. V shed 2 bases and J 5 bases; nucleotides not matched to a gene: 7. This CDR3 is built from 14 residues. Germline V gene sequence: CDR1 GTSNPN, CDR2 SVGIG (reference sequence).

The J gene is TRBJ1-4, the V gene TRBV4-1; D might be TRBD1 (6 bases). The CDR3 is 15 residues long. The germline CDR1 and CDR2 sequences are MGHRA and YSYEKL. Trimming left V 6 bases short and J 8 bases short, with 19 bases between. The CDR3 loop reads CASRPEARGGEKLFF. The CDR3 nucleotides are TGCGCCAGCAGACCTGAGGCTAGGGGGGGAGAAAAACTGTTTTTT.

V and J are TRBV27 and TRBJ1-5; 10 bases line up with TRBD1. The CDR3 runs 15 residues. After removal of 5 bases from V and 4 bases from J, the junction contained 5 bases not matched to a gene. The germline gives CDR1 MNHEY, CDR2 SMNVEV (reference sequence). CDR3 in DNA: TGTGCCAGCAGTCCCCCGGACAGGGGGAATCAGCCCCAGCATTTT. Translating gives CASSPPDRGNQPQHF.

This clone was observed a few times. The CDR3 here is CASSSGEGQPQHF. The CDR3 region has the DNA TGTGCCAGCAGTTCGGGGGAAGGACAGCCCCAGCATTTT. The chain is built from TRBV12-3 or TRBV12-4 and TRBJ1-5, with D possibly matching TRBD1 (5 bases). The CDR3 loop spans 13 amino acids. With 4 bases removed from V and 7 bases from J, the gap between germline ends came to 11 bases.

The rearrangement uses TRBV7-8 and TRBJ1-3, with 9 bases matching TRBD1. V gave up 4 bases and J gave up 4 bases; unmatched junction bases: 8. CDR1 is SGHVS and CDR2 is FQNEAQ in the germline V gene. The CDR3 runs to 16 residues. The CDR3 nucleotides read TGTGCCAGCAGCTCCCACAGGGGGCCAGGGGGAAACACCATATATTTT. Its translation is CASSSHRGPGGNTIYF.

The chain links TRBV9 to TRBJ2-1; the match to TRBD2 covers 11 bases. The ends lost 0 bases at V and 9 bases at J; junction bases unmatched: 11. CDR3 size: 17 residues. Germline V lookup: CDR1 SGDLS, CDR2 YYNGEE. The CDR3 nucleotides read TGTGCCAGCAGCGTAGGTAGCGGGGGGGCCCCGAGAGGTGAGCAGTTCTTC. The encoded protein is CASSVGSGGAPRGEQFF. Full variable domain (outside the CDR3, taken from reference TRBV9 and TRBJ2-1): DSGVTQTPKHLITATGQRVTLRCSPRSGDLSVYWYQQSLDQGLQFLIQYYNGEERAKGNILERFSAQQFPDLHSELNLSSLELGDSALYFCASSVGSGGAPRGEQFFGPGTRLTVL.

In its sample, this clone was seen a few times. This chain links TRBV19 with TRBJ2-1; 10 nucleotides align to TRBD2. V lost 6 bases and J lost 10; bases outside the gene matches: 9. Germline values: CDR1 LNHDA, CDR2 SQIVND (reference sequence). The length of the CDR3 is 14 residues. The CDR3 DNA is TGTGCCAGTAGGCTAGCGGGAGCAGGTTACGAGCAGTTCTTC. Protein sequence: CASRLAGAGYEQFF.

The J gene is TRBJ1-6, the V gene TRBV7-2; tentatively, D is TRBD1 (5 bases). With 5 bases removed from V and 7 bases from J, the gap between germline ends came to 15 bases. Germline CDR1 and CDR2: SGHTA and FQGNSA. This CDR3 comprises 15 residues. This CDR3 reads CASSMTGTENSPLHF. CDR3 DNA sequence: TGTGCCAGCAGCATGACCGGGACTGAGAATTCACCCCTCCACTTT.

CDR3 loop: CASSNRSEHLYEQYF. The CDR3 DNA is TGTGCCAGCAGCAATAGATCGGAGCATCTCTACGAGCAGTACTTC. This rearrangement joins TRBV21-1 to TRBJ2-7; the table's D call TRBD2 went unverified against the DNA. TRBV21-1 is recorded as a pseudogene. CDR3 length: 15 residues.

The rearrangement links TRBV5-6 to TRBJ2-7; perhaps TRBD2 as D (6 bases). V was clipped by 4 bases and J by 3 bases, with 17 bases between them. The CDR3 consists of 15 residues. Per the germline V gene, CDR1 is SGHDT and CDR2 is YYEEEE. CDR3 residues: CASSGGTEGYYEQYF. The CDR3 DNA reads as TGTGCCAGCAGCGGAGGGACGGAGGGATACTACGAGCAGTACTTC. Full variable domain (remainder filled in from reference TRBV5-6 and TRBJ2-7): DAGVTQSPTHLIKTRGQQVTLRCSPKSGHDTVSWYQQALGQGPQFIFQYYEEEERQRGNFPDRFSGHQFPNYSSELNVNALLLGDSALYLCASSGGTEGYYEQYFGPGTRLTVT.

CDR3 region: CASSELAGGPETQYF. Here the CDR3 DNA reads TGTGCCAGCAGTGAACTAGCGGGAGGGCCAGAGACCCAGTACTTC. The V and J genes are TRBV6-1 and TRBJ2-5; 12 bases are a match to TRBD2. The CDR3 contains 15 residues. Germline assignment: CDR1 MNHNS and CDR2 SASEGT. After removal of 2 bases from V and 4 bases from J, the junction contained 2 bases not matched to a gene.

This chain joins TRBV6-2 or TRBV6-3 and TRBJ2-3; 7 bases are a match to TRBD2. V gave up 1 base and J gave up 4 bases; unmatched junction bases: 17. The CDR3 sequence is 19 residues long. Per the germline V gene, CDR1 is MNHEY and CDR2 is SVGEGT. CDR3 in DNA: TGTGCCAGCAGTTACTTTCTTTCTGAGGCGGGGGTCCCCCCAGATACGCAGTATTTT. It specifies CASSYFLSEAGVPPDTQYF.

This chain links TRBV6-6 with TRBJ2-7, with D tentatively TRBD1 (6 bases). The CDR3 runs 15 residues. The germline CDR1 and CDR2 sequences are MNHNY and SVGAGI (reference sequence). V was pared by 2 bases and J by 0 bases, with 11 bases between. The CDR3 coding sequence is TGTGCCAGCAGTTACACAGGGCTTGTCTCCTACGAGCAGTACTTC. It yields the protein CASSYTGLVSYEQYF.

The chain couples TRBV6-2 or TRBV6-3 to TRBJ2-7; possibly TRBD1 for D (8 bases). V was shortened by 6 bases and J by 4 bases, with 22 bases between the two germline ends. Germline CDR1 MNHEY, CDR2 SVGEGT. The CDR3 sequence is 16 residues long. The CDR3 region has the DNA TGTGCCAGCAGCCCCGGACAGGGAGGGCTCCGATACGAGCAGTACTTC. Its protein product is CASSPGQGGLRYEQYF.

The chain links TRBV9 to TRBJ2-1; 11 positions agree with TRBD2. This CDR3 has 16 amino acids. Germline trimming cut 2 bases from V and 3 bases from J; bases unmatched to any gene: 4. The germline gives CDR1 SGDLS, CDR2 YYNGEE. This chain's CDR3 is CASSVGSGRDYNEQFF. Written as DNA, the CDR3 is TGTGCCAGCAGCGTTGGTAGCGGGAGGGACTACAATGAGCAGTTCTTC.

The CDR3 here is CASSARGTSNFGNEQFF. The CDR3 nucleotides read TGTGCCAGCAGCGCCCGGGGGACTAGCAATTTCGGCAATGAGCAGTTCTTC. The V call is TRBV6-2 or TRBV6-3, the J call TRBJ2-1; 9 bases agree with TRBD2. Germline CDR1 and CDR2: MNHEY and SVGEGT. The CDR3 spans 17 residues. With 6 bases clipped from V and 6 bases from J, the junction kept 15 bases outside the gene matches.

The chain recombines TRBV3-1 (or the pseudogene TRBV3-2) with TRBJ1-4; perhaps TRBD1 as D (5 bases). The CDR3 covers 15 residues. Trimming left V 0 bases short and J 7 bases short, with 12 bases between. Germline lookup yields CDR1 LGHDT and CDR2 YNNKEL (reference sequence). In DNA, the CDR3 is TGTGCCAGCAGCCAAGAACGGCCCCAGGGTGAAAAACTGTTTTTT. Translated, it gives CASSQERPQGEKLFF.

J is TRBJ2-3 and V is TRBV3-1 (or the pseudogene TRBV3-2); D might be TRBD2 (5 bases). This CDR3 spans 15 amino acids. V lost 4 bases and J 3 bases, leaving 14 bases between the germline ends. Germline V gene data show CDR1 as LGHDT and CDR2 as YNNKEL (reference sequence). This CDR3 is CASSPGSWQTDTQYF. Here the CDR3 DNA reads TGTGCCAGCAGCCCGGGATCTTGGCAAACAGATACGCAGTATTTT.